What follows is one T cell receptor beta chain and its context. The sample is drawn from a study of blood T cell repertoires in COVID-19. About the study: COVID-19 samples from acute and convalescent phases originated in the United States, Italy and Spain. The cDNA or gDNA used as material had been derived from T cells, B-cell-depleted T cells, or PBMCs.

In the authors' methods: Reference gene primer amplification gave estimated nucleated cell counts. The repertoire was sequenced with immunoSEQ multiplex PCR; TCRdb's copy has only in-frame clones and lacks some. Clonal size and the V and J genes are those of that table, whereas D and trimming came from the DNA. The table has about 280,000 clones, roughly 88% seen once. Deletions cut 2 bases from V and 4 bases from J, with 15 bases between. Per germline, CDR1 SGDLS and CDR2 YYNGEE. The CDR3 contains 15 residues. The sequenced material came from peripheral blood. The origin of this receptor is a woman in her 70s with acute or convalescent COVID-19. The chain uses TRBV9 and TRBJ2-5, with D possibly matching TRBD2 (5 bases). CDR3: CASSVSSGNRETQYF. CDR3 DNA: TGTGCCAGCAGCGTTTCCAGCGGTAATAGAGAGACCCAGTACTTC.